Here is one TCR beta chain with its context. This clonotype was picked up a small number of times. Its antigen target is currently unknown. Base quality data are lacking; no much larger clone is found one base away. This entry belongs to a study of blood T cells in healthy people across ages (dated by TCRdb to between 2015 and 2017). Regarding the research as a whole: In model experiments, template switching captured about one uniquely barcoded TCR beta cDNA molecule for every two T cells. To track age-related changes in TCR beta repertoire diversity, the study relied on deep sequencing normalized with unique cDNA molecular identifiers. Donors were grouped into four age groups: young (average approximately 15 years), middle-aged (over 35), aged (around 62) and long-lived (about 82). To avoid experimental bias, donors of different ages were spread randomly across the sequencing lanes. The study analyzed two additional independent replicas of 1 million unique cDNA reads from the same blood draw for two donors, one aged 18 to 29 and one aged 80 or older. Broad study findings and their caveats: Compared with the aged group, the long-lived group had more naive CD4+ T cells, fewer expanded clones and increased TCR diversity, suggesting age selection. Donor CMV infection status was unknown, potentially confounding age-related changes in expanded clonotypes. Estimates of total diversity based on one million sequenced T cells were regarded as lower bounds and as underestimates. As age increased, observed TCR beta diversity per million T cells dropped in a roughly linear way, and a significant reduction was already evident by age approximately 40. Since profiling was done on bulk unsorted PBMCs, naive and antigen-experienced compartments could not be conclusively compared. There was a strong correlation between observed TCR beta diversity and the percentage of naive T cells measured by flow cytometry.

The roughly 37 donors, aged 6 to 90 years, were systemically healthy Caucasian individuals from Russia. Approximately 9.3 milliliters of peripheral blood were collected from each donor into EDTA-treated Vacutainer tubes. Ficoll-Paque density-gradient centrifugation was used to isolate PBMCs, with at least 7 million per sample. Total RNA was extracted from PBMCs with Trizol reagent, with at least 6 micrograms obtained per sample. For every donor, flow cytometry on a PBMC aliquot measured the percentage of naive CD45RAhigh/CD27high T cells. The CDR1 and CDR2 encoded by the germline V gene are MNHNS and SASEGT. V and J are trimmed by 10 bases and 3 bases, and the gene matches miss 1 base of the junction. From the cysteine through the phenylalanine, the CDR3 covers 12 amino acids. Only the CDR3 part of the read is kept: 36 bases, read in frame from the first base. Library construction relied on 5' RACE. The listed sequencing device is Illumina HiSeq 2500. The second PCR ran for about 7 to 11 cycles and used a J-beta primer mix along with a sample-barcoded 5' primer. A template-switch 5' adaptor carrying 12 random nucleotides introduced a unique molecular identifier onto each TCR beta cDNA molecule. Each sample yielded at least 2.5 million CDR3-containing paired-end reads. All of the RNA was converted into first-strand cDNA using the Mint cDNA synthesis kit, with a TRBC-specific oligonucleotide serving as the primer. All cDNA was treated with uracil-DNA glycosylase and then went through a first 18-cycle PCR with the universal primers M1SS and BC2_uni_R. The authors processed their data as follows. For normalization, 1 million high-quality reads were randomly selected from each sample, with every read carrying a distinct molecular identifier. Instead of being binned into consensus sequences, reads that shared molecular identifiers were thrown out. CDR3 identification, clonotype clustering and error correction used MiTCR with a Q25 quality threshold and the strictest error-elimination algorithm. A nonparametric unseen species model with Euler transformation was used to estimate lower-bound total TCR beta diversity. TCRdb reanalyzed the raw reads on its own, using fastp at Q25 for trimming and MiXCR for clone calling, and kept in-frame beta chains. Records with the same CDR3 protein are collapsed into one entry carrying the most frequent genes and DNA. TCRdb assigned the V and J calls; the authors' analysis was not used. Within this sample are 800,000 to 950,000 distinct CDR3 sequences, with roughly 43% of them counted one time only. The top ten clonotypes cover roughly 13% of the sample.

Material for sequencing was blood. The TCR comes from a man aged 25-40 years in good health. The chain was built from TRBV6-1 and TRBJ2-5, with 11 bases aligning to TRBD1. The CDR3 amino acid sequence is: CAMGQGEETQYF. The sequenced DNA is TGTGCCATGGGACAGGGGGAAGAGACCCAGTACTTC.